What follows describes a single TCR beta chain. Its specificity is unknown. CDR3 length: 14 amino acids. Germline V gene lookup returns CDR1 KGHSH and CDR2 LQKENI. V shed 0 bases, J shed 5 bases, and the junction held 3 bases outside the gene matches. This entry is derived from a study of PD-L1 blockade in urothelial cancer. Study-level information: Patients began atezolizumab, 1,200 mg intravenously every 3 weeks, in the mid-2010s. Timepoints chosen for blood analysis were 3 weeks (second dose) and 6 weeks after treatment start. A median approximately 140,000 T cells were found in blood samples.

Broader study findings: Improved survival was predicted by pretreatment blood TCR clonality below the median.

Profiled with immunoSEQ multiplex PCR; TCRdb holds only in-frame clones, not every one. The data show 85,000 to 95,000 clones, with 89% seen just once and 0.97% held by the top ten. The time point denotes: pretreatment peripheral blood. This chain links TRBV18 with TRBJ2-7; 8 nucleotides agree with TRBD2. The TCR comes from a woman aged 80 or older with urothelial cancer. The sample here was PBMCs, taken around atezolizumab (anti-PD-L1) treatment. The CDR3 DNA sequence: TGTGCCAGCTCACCACCCGGGAGGGCGGACGAGCAGTACTTC. Translation: CASSPPGRADEQYF. Combining the CDR3 with reference TRBV18 and TRBJ2-7 gives the whole variable domain NAGVMQNPRHLVRRRGQEARLRCSPMKGHSHVYWYRQLPEEGLKFMVYLQKENIIDESGMPKERFSAEFPKEGPSILRIQQVVRGDSAAYFCASSPPGRADEQYFGPGTRLTVT.